The rows below give T cell receptor beta chains drawn from one sample of a study of T cell responses to AZD1222 COVID-19 vaccine. The method was immunoSEQ multiplex PCR; TCRdb's version includes in-frame clones alone and lacks a portion of them. The sample lists about 170,000 clones; around nine tenths were seen once. Specimen: peripheral blood, collected on day 0 of AZD1222 vaccination. Receptor source: an adult in good health. The CDR3 runs from the conserved cysteine through the conserved F or W. The order of the fields is D gene, J gene, clone size, V gene, CDR3 DNA, CDR3 protein. The D gene is left open where the match is weak. The size field is filled for only some rows; it gives once, few, many or a size class.

D gene: NA
J gene: TRBJ1-1
clone size: NA
V gene: TRBV7-3
CDR3 DNA: TGTGCCAGCAGCTTCGGGCTCGTGATGAACACTGAAGCTTTCTTT
CDR3 protein: CASSFGLVMNTEAFF

D gene: NA
J gene: TRBJ1-5
clone size: NA
V gene: TRBV18
CDR3 DNA: TGTGCCAGCTCACCAGCGTTTAATCAGCCCCAGCATTTT
CDR3 protein: CASSPAFNQPQHF

D gene: NA
J gene: TRBJ2-7
clone size: NA
V gene: TRBV5-1
CDR3 DNA: TGCGCCAGCAGTCATACAGCCCGGGGCTACGAGCAGTACTTC
CDR3 protein: CASSHTARGYEQYF

D gene: TRBD2
J gene: TRBJ2-1
clone size: NA
V gene: TRBV6-5
CDR3 DNA: TGTGCCAGCGGAATAGCGGGGACCTACAATGAGCAGTTCTTC
CDR3 protein: CASGIAGTYNEQFF

D gene: NA
J gene: TRBJ2-7
clone size: NA
V gene: TRBV9
CDR3 DNA: TGTGCCAGCAGCGTAGAGGGAATGGGCGAGCAGTACTTC
CDR3 protein: CASSVEGMGEQYF

D gene: NA
J gene: TRBJ2-5
clone size: NA
V gene: TRBV5-6
CDR3 DNA: TGTGCCAGCAGCTTGGCGAGGGGCCAAGAGACCCAGTACTTC
CDR3 protein: CASSLARGQETQYF

D gene: NA
J gene: TRBJ1-3
clone size: NA
V gene: TRBV6-5
CDR3 DNA: TGTGCCAGCAGTATTGACGGCTACTCTGGAAACACCATATATTTT
CDR3 protein: CASSIDGYSGNTIYF

D gene: TRBD1
J gene: TRBJ2-7
clone size: NA
V gene: TRBV6-5
CDR3 DNA: TGTGCCAGCAGTTTAGGGACAGGGGGTCGCTACGAGCAGTACTTC
CDR3 protein: CASSLGTGGRYEQYF

D gene: TRBD1
J gene: TRBJ1-2
clone size: NA
V gene: TRBV12-3/TRBV12-4
CDR3 DNA: TGTGCCAGCAGTGCCCAGGGGGACTATGGCTACACCTTC
CDR3 protein: CASSAQGDYGYTF

D gene: TRBD2
J gene: TRBJ2-1
clone size: NA
V gene: TRBV5-1
CDR3 DNA: TGCGCCAGCAGCGCCCTAGCGGGATTATCAAATGAGCAGTTCTTC
CDR3 protein: CASSALAGLSNEQFF

D gene: NA
J gene: TRBJ2-3
clone size: NA
V gene: TRBV12-3/TRBV12-4
CDR3 DNA: TGTGCCAGCGGATGGGGTAGGGGGGATACGCAGTATTTT
CDR3 protein: CASGWGRGDTQYF

D gene: NA
J gene: TRBJ2-7
clone size: NA
V gene: TRBV20-1
CDR3 DNA: TGCAGTGCTAGTAAGGGGACGAGCTCCTACGAGCAGTACTTC
CDR3 protein: CSASKGTSSYEQYF

D gene: TRBD2
J gene: TRBJ2-3
clone size: few
V gene: TRBV4-1
CDR3 DNA: TGCGCCAGCAGCCAACCGACTAGCGGGCAAACAGATACGCAGTATTTT
CDR3 protein: CASSQPTSGQTDTQYF

D gene: TRBD2
J gene: TRBJ2-3
clone size: NA
V gene: TRBV6-2/TRBV6-3
CDR3 DNA: TGTGCCAGCAGTTACTCGGAGGGACTAGCGGGATTTGGTACGCAGTATTTT
CDR3 protein: CASSYSEGLAGFGTQYF

D gene: TRBD2
J gene: TRBJ2-3
clone size: NA
V gene: TRBV9
CDR3 DNA: TGTGCCAGCAGCGAAGGACTAGCGGGAGTCACAGATACGCAGTATTTT
CDR3 protein: CASSEGLAGVTDTQYF

D gene: NA
J gene: TRBJ2-7
clone size: NA
V gene: TRBV25-1
CDR3 DNA: TGTGCCAGCAGTGCCGGGAACTACGAGCAGTACTTC
CDR3 protein: CASSAGNYEQYF

D gene: NA
J gene: TRBJ2-1
clone size: NA
V gene: TRBV18
CDR3 DNA: TGTGCCAGCTCACCGCGAGGGAGAAAGAATGAGCAGTTCTTC
CDR3 protein: CASSPRGRKNEQFF

D gene: TRBD2
J gene: TRBJ2-1
clone size: NA
V gene: TRBV14
CDR3 DNA: TGTGCCAGCAGCCCAGGGACTAGCGGAACTTCCTTCTACAATGAGCAGTTCTTC
CDR3 protein: CASSPGTSGTSFYNEQFF

D gene: NA
J gene: TRBJ2-2
clone size: NA
V gene: TRBV18
CDR3 DNA: TGTGCCAGCTCACCTCAGGGGATTGACACCGGGGAGCTGTTTTTT
CDR3 protein: CASSPQGIDTGELFF

D gene: TRBD2
J gene: TRBJ2-5
clone size: NA
V gene: TRBV4-2
CDR3 DNA: TGTGCCAGCAGCCCTTATAGCGGGGGCCCTCAAGAGACCCAGTACTTC
CDR3 protein: CASSPYSGGPQETQYF

D gene: NA
J gene: TRBJ1-6
clone size: NA
V gene: TRBV1
CDR3 DNA: TGCACCAGCAGCCAAGACGGGGGGGAACATAATTCACCCCTCCACTTT
CDR3 protein: CTSSQDGGEHNSPLHF

D gene: NA
J gene: TRBJ2-3
clone size: NA
V gene: TRBV7-6
CDR3 DNA: TGTGCCAGCAGTCCTCGCTGGGGAGATACGCAGTATTTT
CDR3 protein: CASSPRWGDTQYF

D gene: NA
J gene: TRBJ1-2
clone size: NA
V gene: TRBV19
CDR3 DNA: TGTGCCAGTAGTCCCGGGGCTAACTATGGCTACACCTTC
CDR3 protein: CASSPGANYGYTF

D gene: NA
J gene: TRBJ1-1
clone size: NA
V gene: TRBV7-3
CDR3 DNA: TGTGCCAGCAGCTTACAGCAGAACACTGAAGCTTTCTTT
CDR3 protein: CASSLQQNTEAFF

D gene: NA
J gene: TRBJ2-7
clone size: once
V gene: TRBV21-1
CDR3 DNA: TGTGCCAGCAAACGGCGTGTAGAGCAGTACTTC
CDR3 protein: CASKRRVEQYF

D gene: NA
J gene: TRBJ1-3
clone size: NA
V gene: TRBV7-9
CDR3 DNA: TGTGCCAGCAGCTCCAACCTCCAGGGACCCAATGGAAACACCATATATTTT
CDR3 protein: CASSSNLQGPNGNTIYF

D gene: NA
J gene: TRBJ1-5
clone size: NA
V gene: TRBV7-9
CDR3 DNA: TGTGCCAGCAGCACGACCGAGGGGAGCAATCAGCCCCAGCATTTT
CDR3 protein: CASSTTEGSNQPQHF

D gene: NA
J gene: TRBJ1-2
clone size: NA
V gene: TRBV20-1
CDR3 DNA: TGCAGTGCTAGTGGGGGGCAGACAACGGGCTATGGCTACACCTTC
CDR3 protein: CSASGGQTTGYGYTF

D gene: NA
J gene: TRBJ2-2
clone size: NA
V gene: TRBV9
CDR3 DNA: TGTGCCAGCAACCGCTGGGGGACCGGGGAGCTGTTTTTT
CDR3 protein: CASNRWGTGELFF

D gene: TRBD2
J gene: TRBJ2-3
clone size: NA
V gene: TRBV7-2
CDR3 DNA: TGTGCCAGCAGCCAGCGGGGGAGCACAGATACGCAGTATTTT
CDR3 protein: CASSQRGSTDTQYF

D gene: NA
J gene: TRBJ1-1
clone size: NA
V gene: TRBV18
CDR3 DNA: TGTGCCAGCTCATATCCCAGTGCGAACACTGAAGCTTTCTTT
CDR3 protein: CASSYPSANTEAFF

D gene: TRBD1
J gene: TRBJ1-1
clone size: NA
V gene: TRBV6-5
CDR3 DNA: TGTGCCAGCAGTACCCACAGGGGAAGGAACACTGAAGCTTTCTTT
CDR3 protein: CASSTHRGRNTEAFF

D gene: NA
J gene: TRBJ2-4
clone size: NA
V gene: TRBV3-1/TRBV3-2
CDR3 DNA: TGTGCCAGCAGCCGGACCGCGAGTGGTGGCAAAAACATTCAGTACTTC
CDR3 protein: CASSRTASGGKNIQYF

D gene: TRBD1
J gene: TRBJ2-7
clone size: once
V gene: TRBV27
CDR3 DNA: TGTGCCAGCAGTCCTTTAGGGGCTCCGGACAGGGGAGGGTCCCCCTACGAGCAGTACTTC
CDR3 protein: CASSPLGAPDRGGSPYEQYF

D gene: NA
J gene: TRBJ1-1
clone size: NA
V gene: TRBV13
CDR3 DNA: TGTGCCAGCAGCTTAGAGCAGGCGGACACTGAAGCTTTCTTT
CDR3 protein: CASSLEQADTEAFF

D gene: NA
J gene: TRBJ2-4
clone size: NA
V gene: TRBV30
CDR3 DNA: TGTGCCTGGAGTGAGGGACTCCTCGGGGGCCCGGCAATCGACATTCAGTACTTC
CDR3 protein: CAWSEGLLGGPAIDIQYF

D gene: NA
J gene: TRBJ2-7
clone size: NA
V gene: TRBV11-2
CDR3 DNA: TGTGCCAGCAGCCTGGGCTCGGAGTTCGAGCAGTACTTC
CDR3 protein: CASSLGSEFEQYF

D gene: TRBD1
J gene: TRBJ1-2
clone size: once
V gene: TRBV19
CDR3 DNA: TGTGCCAGTAGTGTTACAGGGGTCTATGGCTACACCTTC
CDR3 protein: CASSVTGVYGYTF

D gene: TRBD1
J gene: TRBJ1-3
clone size: NA
V gene: TRBV7-9
CDR3 DNA: TGTGCCAGCAGCTCACCGGACAGGGCAGGAAACACCATATATTTT
CDR3 protein: CASSSPDRAGNTIYF

D gene: NA
J gene: TRBJ1-5
clone size: NA
V gene: TRBV6-2/TRBV6-3
CDR3 DNA: TGTGCCAGCAGTTACGGCAGGGGCAATCAGCCCCAGCATTTT
CDR3 protein: CASSYGRGNQPQHF

D gene: NA
J gene: TRBJ1-5
clone size: NA
V gene: TRBV19
CDR3 DNA: TGTGCCAGTAGTATGTGGGATAGCAATCAGCCCCAGCATTTT
CDR3 protein: CASSMWDSNQPQHF

D gene: TRBD1
J gene: TRBJ2-3
clone size: NA
V gene: TRBV19
CDR3 DNA: TGTGCCAGTAGTACCTCCGGGACAGGGGACGACACAGATACGCAGTATTTT
CDR3 protein: CASSTSGTGDDTDTQYF

D gene: NA
J gene: TRBJ1-5
clone size: NA
V gene: TRBV12-3/TRBV12-4
CDR3 DNA: TGTGCCAGCAGTTTGGGTCAGCCCCAGCATTTT
CDR3 protein: CASSLGQPQHF

D gene: NA
J gene: TRBJ1-2
clone size: NA
V gene: TRBV19
CDR3 DNA: TGTGCCAGTAGTATGGGACAAGCATTTTATGGCTACACCTTC
CDR3 protein: CASSMGQAFYGYTF

D gene: NA
J gene: TRBJ1-2
clone size: NA
V gene: TRBV6-6
CDR3 DNA: TGTGCCAGCAGTTCCGAGACAGGTTTTGGTGGCTACACCTTC
CDR3 protein: CASSSETGFGGYTF

D gene: NA
J gene: TRBJ1-1
clone size: NA
V gene: TRBV19
CDR3 DNA: TGTGCCAGTAGGCGGGGGGGAGGCACTGAAGCTTTCTTT
CDR3 protein: CASRRGGGTEAFF

D gene: NA
J gene: TRBJ1-5
clone size: NA
V gene: TRBV6-6
CDR3 DNA: TGTGCCAGCAGTTACTCGGGAGGGCTTGGCAATCAGCCCCAGCATTTT
CDR3 protein: CASSYSGGLGNQPQHF

D gene: TRBD2
J gene: TRBJ2-7
clone size: NA
V gene: TRBV4-1
CDR3 DNA: TGCGCCAGCAGCCAGCCTGGGACTAGCGGGAGGATCGAGCAGTACTTC
CDR3 protein: CASSQPGTSGRIEQYF

D gene: NA
J gene: TRBJ1-5
clone size: NA
V gene: TRBV14
CDR3 DNA: TGTGCCAGCAGCCAAGTAGGGAATCAGCCCCAGCATTTT
CDR3 protein: CASSQVGNQPQHF

D gene: TRBD1
J gene: TRBJ1-6
clone size: NA
V gene: TRBV10-3
CDR3 DNA: TGTGCCATCAGTGGGGGACAGGGGTATAATTCACCCCTCCACTTT
CDR3 protein: CAISGGQGYNSPLHF

D gene: NA
J gene: TRBJ2-2
clone size: NA
V gene: TRBV5-1
CDR3 DNA: TGCGCCAGCGTTTGGGCGGATAACACCGGGGAGCTGTTTTTT
CDR3 protein: CASVWADNTGELFF

D gene: TRBD1
J gene: TRBJ2-1
clone size: NA
V gene: TRBV12-5
CDR3 DNA: TGTGCTAGTGGTTCCGGGACAGTAGACAATGAGCAGTTCTTC
CDR3 protein: CASGSGTVDNEQFF